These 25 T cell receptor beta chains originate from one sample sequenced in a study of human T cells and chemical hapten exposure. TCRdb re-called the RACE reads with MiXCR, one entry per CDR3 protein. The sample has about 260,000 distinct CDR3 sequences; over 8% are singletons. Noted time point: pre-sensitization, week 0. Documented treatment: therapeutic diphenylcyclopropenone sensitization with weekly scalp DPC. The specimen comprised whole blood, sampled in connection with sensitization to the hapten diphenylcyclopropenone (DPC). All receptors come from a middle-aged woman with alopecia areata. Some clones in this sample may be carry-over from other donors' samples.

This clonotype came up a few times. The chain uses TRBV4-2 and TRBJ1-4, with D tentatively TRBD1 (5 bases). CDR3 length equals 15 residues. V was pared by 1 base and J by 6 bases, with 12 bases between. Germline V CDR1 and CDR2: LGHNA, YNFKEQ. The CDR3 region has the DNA TGTGCCAGCAGCCAAGTGAAAGGGGTCGATGAAAAACTGTTTTTT. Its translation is CASSQVKGVDEKLFF.

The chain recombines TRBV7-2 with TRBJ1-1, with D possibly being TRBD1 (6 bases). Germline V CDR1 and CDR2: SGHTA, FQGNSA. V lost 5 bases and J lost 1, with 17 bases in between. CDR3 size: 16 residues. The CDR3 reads CASSLSVDRWNTEAFF. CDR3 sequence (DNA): TGTGCCAGCAGCCTTAGTGTAGACAGGTGGAACACTGAAGCTTTCTTT.

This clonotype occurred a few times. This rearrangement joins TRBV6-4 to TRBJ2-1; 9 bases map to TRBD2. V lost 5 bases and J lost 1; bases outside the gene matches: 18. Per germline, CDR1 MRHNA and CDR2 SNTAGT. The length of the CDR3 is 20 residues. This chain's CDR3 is CASSPMTSGNAIRSYNEQFF. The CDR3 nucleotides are TGTGCCAGCAGTCCAATGACTAGCGGCAACGCGATCCGGTCCTACAATGAGCAGTTCTTC.

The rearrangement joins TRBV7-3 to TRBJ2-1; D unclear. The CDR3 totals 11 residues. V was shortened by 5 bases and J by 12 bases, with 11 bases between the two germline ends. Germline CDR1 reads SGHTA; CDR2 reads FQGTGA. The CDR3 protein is CASSTGVRQFF. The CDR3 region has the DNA TGTGCCAGCAGCACTGGGGTGAGGCAGTTCTTC.

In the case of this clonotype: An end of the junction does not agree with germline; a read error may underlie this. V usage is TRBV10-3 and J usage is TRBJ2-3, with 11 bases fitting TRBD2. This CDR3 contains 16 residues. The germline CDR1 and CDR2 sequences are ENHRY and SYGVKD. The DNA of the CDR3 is TGTGCCATCCGTGACCCGGGACTAGCGGACACAGATACGCAGTATTTT. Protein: CAIRDPGLADTDTQYF.

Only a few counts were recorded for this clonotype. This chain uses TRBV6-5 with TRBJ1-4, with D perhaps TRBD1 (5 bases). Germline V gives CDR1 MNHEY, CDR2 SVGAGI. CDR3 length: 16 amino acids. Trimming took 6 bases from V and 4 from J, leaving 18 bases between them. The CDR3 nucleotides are TGTGCCAGCAGCCCACAGCCGACAGCTCTTAATGAAAAACTGTTTTTT. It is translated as CASSPQPTALNEKLFF.

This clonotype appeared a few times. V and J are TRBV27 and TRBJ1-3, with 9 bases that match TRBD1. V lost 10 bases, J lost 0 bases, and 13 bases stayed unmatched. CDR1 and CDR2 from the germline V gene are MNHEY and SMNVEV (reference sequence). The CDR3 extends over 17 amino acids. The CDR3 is CANRGGQGGYSGNTIYF. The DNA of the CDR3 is TGTGCCAACAGAGGGGGACAGGGAGGCTACTCTGGAAACACCATATATTTT.

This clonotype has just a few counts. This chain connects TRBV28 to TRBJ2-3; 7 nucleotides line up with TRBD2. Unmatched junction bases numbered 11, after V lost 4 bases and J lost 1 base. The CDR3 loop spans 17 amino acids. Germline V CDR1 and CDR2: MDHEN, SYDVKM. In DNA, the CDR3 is TGTGCCAGCAGTTCTGCTGGACTAGGCCCGGGCACAGATACGCAGTATTTT. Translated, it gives CASSSAGLGPGTDTQYF.

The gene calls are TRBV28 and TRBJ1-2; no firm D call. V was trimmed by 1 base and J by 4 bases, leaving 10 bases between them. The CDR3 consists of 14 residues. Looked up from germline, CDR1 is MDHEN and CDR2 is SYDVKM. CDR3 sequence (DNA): TGTGCCAGCAGTTTATATTCCGGGTTCTATGGCTACACCTTC. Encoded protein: CASSLYSGFYGYTF.

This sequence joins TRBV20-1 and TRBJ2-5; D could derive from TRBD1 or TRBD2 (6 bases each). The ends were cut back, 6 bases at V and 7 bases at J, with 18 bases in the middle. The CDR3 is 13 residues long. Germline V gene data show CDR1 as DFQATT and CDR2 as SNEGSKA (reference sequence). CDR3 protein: CSAGGAGAGTQYF. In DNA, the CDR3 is TGCAGTGCCGGCGGGGCAGGGGCAGGGACCCAGTACTTC.

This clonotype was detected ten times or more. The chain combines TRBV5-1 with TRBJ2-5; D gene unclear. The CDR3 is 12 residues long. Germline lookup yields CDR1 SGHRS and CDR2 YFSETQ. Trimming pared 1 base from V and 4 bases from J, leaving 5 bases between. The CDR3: CASSLLGETQYF. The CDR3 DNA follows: TGCGCCAGCAGCTTGCTCGGAGAGACCCAGTACTTC.

CDR3 nucleotide sequence: TGCGCCAGCAGCAATCAGGGGACCAACGTCCTGACTTTC. Protein: CASSNQGTNVLTF. The chain recombines TRBV5-1 with TRBJ2-6, with D possibly TRBD1 on 6 matching bases. This CDR3 is 13 amino acids long. Deletions cut 4 bases from V and 8 bases from J, with 10 bases between. Per the germline V gene, CDR1 is SGHRS and CDR2 is YFSETQ.

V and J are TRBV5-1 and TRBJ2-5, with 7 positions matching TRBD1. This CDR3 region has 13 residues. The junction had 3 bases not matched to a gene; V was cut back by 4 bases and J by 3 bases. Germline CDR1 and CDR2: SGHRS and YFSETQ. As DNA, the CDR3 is TGCGCCAGCAGCCGACAGGGAGAAGAGACCCAGTACTTC. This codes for CASSRQGEETQYF.

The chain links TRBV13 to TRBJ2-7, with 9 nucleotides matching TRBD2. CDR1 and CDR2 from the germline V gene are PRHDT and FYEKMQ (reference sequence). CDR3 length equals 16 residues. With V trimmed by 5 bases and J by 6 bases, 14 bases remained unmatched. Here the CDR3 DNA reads TGTGCCAGCAGCATAGACCCTCCTAGCGGGATAAGCGAGCAGTACTTC. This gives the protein CASSIDPPSGISEQYF.

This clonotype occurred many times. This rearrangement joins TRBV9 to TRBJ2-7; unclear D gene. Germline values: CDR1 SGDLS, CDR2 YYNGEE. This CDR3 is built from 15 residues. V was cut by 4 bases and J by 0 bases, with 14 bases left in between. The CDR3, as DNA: TGTGCCAGCAGCCCCCGGGCCTCAGGCTCCTACGAGCAGTACTTC. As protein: CASSPRASGSYEQYF.

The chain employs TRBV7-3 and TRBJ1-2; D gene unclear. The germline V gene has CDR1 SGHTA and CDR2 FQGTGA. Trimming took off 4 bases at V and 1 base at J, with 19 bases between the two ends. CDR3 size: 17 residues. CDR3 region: CASSSVTGSGLNYGYTF. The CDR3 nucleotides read TGTGCCAGCAGCTCCGTCACGGGGAGCGGACTTAACTATGGCTACACCTTC.

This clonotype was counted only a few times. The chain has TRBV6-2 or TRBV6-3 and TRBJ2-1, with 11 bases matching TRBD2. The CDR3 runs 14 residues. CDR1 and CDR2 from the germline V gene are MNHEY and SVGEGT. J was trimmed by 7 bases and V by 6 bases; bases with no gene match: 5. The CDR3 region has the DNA TGTGCCAGCAGACTAGCGGGAGTTTGGAATGAGCAGTTCTTC. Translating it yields CASRLAGVWNEQFF.

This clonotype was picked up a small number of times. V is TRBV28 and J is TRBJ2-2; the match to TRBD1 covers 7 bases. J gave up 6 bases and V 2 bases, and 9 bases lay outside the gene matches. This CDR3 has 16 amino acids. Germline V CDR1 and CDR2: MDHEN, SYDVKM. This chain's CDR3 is CASSLGSQGLAGELFF. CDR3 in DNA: TGTGCCAGCAGTTTAGGTTCACAGGGGCTCGCCGGGGAGCTGTTTTTT.

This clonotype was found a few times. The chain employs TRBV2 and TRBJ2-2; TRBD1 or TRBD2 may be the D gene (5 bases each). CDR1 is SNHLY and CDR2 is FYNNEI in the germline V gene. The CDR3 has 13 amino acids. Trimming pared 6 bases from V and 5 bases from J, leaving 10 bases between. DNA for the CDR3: TGTGCCAGCAGGGGGCAGCGGACCGGGGAGCTGTTTTTT. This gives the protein CASRGQRTGELFF.

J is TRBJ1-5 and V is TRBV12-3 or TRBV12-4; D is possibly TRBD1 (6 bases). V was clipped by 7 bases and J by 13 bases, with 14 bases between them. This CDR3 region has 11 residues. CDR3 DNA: TGTGCCAGCACCACGACAGGTCCGCAGCATTTT. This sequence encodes CASTTTGPQHF.

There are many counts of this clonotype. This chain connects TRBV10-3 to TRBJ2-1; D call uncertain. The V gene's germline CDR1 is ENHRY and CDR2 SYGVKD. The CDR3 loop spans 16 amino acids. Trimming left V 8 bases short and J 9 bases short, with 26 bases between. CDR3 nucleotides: TGTGCCATCTCCTCTACCCTGGGATCGGCGTTTGGTGAGCAGTTCTTC. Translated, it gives CAISSTLGSAFGEQFF.

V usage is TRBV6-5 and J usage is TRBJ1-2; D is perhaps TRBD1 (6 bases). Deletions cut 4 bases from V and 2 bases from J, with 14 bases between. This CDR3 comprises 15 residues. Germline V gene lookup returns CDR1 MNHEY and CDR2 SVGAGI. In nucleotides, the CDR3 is TGTGCCAGCAGTTCGGACAGACAAAACAACTATGGCTACACCTTC. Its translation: CASSSDRQNNYGYTF.

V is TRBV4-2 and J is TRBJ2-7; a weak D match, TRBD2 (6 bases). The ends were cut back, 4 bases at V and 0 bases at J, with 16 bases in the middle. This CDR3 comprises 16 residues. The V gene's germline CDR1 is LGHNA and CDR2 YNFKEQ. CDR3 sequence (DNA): TGTGCCAGCAGCCTAGAGGTTGGAGGGTACTCCTACGAGCAGTACTTC. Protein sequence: CASSLEVGGYSYEQYF.

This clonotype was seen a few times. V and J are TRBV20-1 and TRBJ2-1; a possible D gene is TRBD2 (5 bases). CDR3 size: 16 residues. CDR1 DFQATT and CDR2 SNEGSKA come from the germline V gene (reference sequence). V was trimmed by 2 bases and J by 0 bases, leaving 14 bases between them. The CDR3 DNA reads TGCAGTGCTAGAAAGCAGCGGTCGAGCTCCTACAATGAGCAGTTCTTC. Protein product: CSARKQRSSSYNEQFF.

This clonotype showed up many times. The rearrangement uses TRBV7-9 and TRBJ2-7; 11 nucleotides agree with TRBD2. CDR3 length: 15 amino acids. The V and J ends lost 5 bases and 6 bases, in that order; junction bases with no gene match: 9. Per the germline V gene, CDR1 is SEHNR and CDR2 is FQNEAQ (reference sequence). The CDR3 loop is CASSPRATSGSEQYF. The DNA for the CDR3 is TGTGCCAGCAGCCCCCGCGCCACTAGCGGGAGCGAGCAGTACTTC.